Below are 10 T cell receptor beta chains sequenced from a single sample in a study of beta chain features in type 1 diabetes. These receptors lack a known antigen. The authors reverse transcribed all of the isolated RNA, so sequencing captured expressed TCRB transcripts. Sequencing was performed with immunoSEQ multiplex PCR; in TCRdb, only in-frame clones are kept and a portion is missing. The sample consists of hundreds of thousands of clones, around an eighth of them appearing once. General study points: For Type 1 diabetes patients, all four CD4+ subsets carried TCRB CDR3s that were moderately but significantly shorter.

The sequenced sample was naive CD4+ T cells from blood. Receptors were obtained from a young man with type 1 diabetes.

Of note for this clone: An end of the junction differs from the germline gene, which may be a read error. The V and J genes are TRBV7-7 and TRBJ2-5; D is uncertain. From germline, CDR1 is SSHAT and CDR2 FNYEAQ (reference sequence). The CDR3 length is 13 residues. CDR3 sequence: CASSFGHQETQYF. The CDR3 bases are TGTGCTAGCAGCTTTGGCCACCAAGAGACCCAGTACTTC.

The rearrangement uses TRBV14 and TRBJ1-2; D is perhaps TRBD1 (5 bases). The germline CDR1 and CDR2 sequences are SGHDN and FVKESK. This CDR3 has 14 amino acids. V lost 2 bases and J lost 5, with 12 bases in between. This CDR3 reads CASSQLGLEYGYTF. The DNA for the CDR3 is TGTGCCAGCAGCCAACTGGGGCTCGAATATGGCTACACCTTC.

The rearrangement links TRBV5-4 to TRBJ2-1; 13 nucleotides line up with TRBD2. CDR3 length: 15 amino acids. Losses at the gene ends were 4 bases for V and 6 bases for J; bases not matched to a gene: 4. Germline V CDR1 and CDR2: SGHNT, YYREEE (reference sequence). The CDR3 DNA sequence: TGTGCCAGCAGCCCACTAGCGGGGGGGCCCAATGAGCAGTTCTTC. Amino acids: CASSPLAGGPNEQFF.

Only a few counts were recorded for this clone. The chain carries TRBV7-9 and TRBJ2-1; D not resolved. Trimming shortened V by 5 bases and J by 10 bases, and 15 bases separated the two germline ends. This CDR3 has 13 residues. Germline CDR1 is SEHNR and CDR2 is FQNEAQ (reference sequence). The CDR3 sequence: CASSPSRRGEQFF. The CDR3 nucleotides read TGTGCCAGCAGCCCCTCACGCCGTGGGGAGCAGTTCTTC.

The chain uses TRBV10-3 and TRBJ2-1; D may be TRBD2 (5 bases). The CDR3 length is 14 residues. V shed 0 bases and J shed 7 bases, with 10 bases lying between them. Germline CDR1 ENHRY, CDR2 SYGVKD. DNA of the CDR3: TGTGCCATCAGTGAGTCGAGGACTCCTAATGAGCAGTTCTTC. Amino acids: CAISESRTPNEQFF.

The V gene is TRBV6-5, the J gene TRBJ1-1; D perhaps matches TRBD1 (5 bases). The germline V gene has CDR1 MNHEY and CDR2 SVGAGI. The CDR3 contains 13 residues. The V end was cut by 4 bases, the J end by 8 bases, with 14 bases between. For the CDR3, the DNA is TGTGCCAGCAGTTTCGCAGACAGAAAAGAAGCTTTCTTT. Its translation: CASSFADRKEAFF.

This clone was seen more than once but under ten times. The chain couples TRBV6-5 to TRBJ2-1, with TRBD1 matching 7 bases. The germline V gene encodes CDR1 MNHEY and CDR2 SVGAGI. Trimming at V came to 6 bases and at J to 7 bases, leaving 6 bases not matched to a gene. CDR3 length: 13 amino acids. The CDR3 here is CASSYRQGNEQFF. CDR3 in DNA: TGTGCCAGCAGCTACCGACAGGGTAATGAGCAGTTCTTC.

This chain connects TRBV9 to TRBJ2-3; D is unresolved. The CDR3 runs 16 residues. From germline, CDR1 is SGDLS and CDR2 YYNGEE. V lost 0 bases and J 8 bases, leaving 19 bases between the germline ends. CDR3 sequence (DNA): TGTGCCAGCAGCGTAGAGACCTCAGCGAACGTAGGTACGCAGTATTTT. Translated, it gives CASSVETSANVGTQYF.

This clone has a handful of counts. The V and J genes are TRBV15 and TRBJ2-7; D tentatively fits TRBD1 or TRBD2 (5 bases each). Trimming removed 2 bases at V and 0 bases at J, with 8 bases between. This CDR3 is 14 amino acids long. CDR1 and CDR2 from the germline V gene are LNHNV and YYDKDF (reference sequence). The CDR3 loop is CATSRTGTSYEQYF. The DNA of the CDR3 is TGTGCCACCAGCAGAACCGGGACCTCCTACGAGCAGTACTTC.

The rearrangement links TRBV7-2 to TRBJ2-5, with a tentative D call TRBD2 (7 bases). CDR1 and CDR2 (germline): SGHTA, FQGNSA. The CDR3 is made up of 15 amino acids. V was trimmed by 1 base and J by 3 bases, leaving 12 bases between them. In DNA, the CDR3 is TGTGCCAGCAGCTTAGTCGGGGGGCCCGAAGAGACCCAGTACTTC. Translation gives CASSLVGGPEETQYF.